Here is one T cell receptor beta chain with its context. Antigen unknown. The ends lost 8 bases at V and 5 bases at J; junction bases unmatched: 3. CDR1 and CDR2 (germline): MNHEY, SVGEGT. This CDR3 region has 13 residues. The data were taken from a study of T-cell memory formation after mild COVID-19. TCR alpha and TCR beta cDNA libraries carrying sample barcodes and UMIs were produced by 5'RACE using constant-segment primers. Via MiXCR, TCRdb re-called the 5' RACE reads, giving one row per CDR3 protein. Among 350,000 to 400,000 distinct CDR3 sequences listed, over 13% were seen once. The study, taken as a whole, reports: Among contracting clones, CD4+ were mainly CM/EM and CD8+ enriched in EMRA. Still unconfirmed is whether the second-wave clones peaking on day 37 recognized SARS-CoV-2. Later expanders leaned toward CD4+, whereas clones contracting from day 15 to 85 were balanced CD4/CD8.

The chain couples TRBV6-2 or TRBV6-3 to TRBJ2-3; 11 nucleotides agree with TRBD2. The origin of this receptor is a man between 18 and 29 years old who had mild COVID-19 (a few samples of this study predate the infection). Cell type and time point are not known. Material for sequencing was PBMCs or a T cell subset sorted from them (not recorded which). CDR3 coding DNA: TGTGCCAGCGGTCTAGCGGGGGGAGATACGCAGTATTTT. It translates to CASGLAGGDTQYF.